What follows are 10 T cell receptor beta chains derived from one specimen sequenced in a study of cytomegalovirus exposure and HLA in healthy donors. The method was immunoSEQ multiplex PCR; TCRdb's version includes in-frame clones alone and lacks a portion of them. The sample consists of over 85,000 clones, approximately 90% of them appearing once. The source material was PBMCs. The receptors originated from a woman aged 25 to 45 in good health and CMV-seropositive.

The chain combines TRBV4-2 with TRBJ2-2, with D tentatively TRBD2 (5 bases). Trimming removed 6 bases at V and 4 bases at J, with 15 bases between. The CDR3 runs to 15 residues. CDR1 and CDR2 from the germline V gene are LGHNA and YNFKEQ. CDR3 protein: CASSSLGVSTGELFF. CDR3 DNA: TGTGCCAGCAGTTCCCTCGGGGTGTCCACCGGGGAGCTGTTTTTT.

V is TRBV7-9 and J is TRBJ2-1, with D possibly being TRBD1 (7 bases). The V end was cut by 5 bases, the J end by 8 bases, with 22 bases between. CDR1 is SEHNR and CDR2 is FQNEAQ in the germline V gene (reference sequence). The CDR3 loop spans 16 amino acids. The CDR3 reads CASSQGVRDFGDEQFF. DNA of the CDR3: TGTGCCAGCAGCCAGGGGGTCAGGGACTTCGGGGATGAGCAGTTCTTC.

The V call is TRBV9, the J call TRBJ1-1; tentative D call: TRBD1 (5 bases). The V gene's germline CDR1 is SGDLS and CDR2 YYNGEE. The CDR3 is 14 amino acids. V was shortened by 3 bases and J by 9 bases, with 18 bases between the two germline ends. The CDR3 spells CASSDDGQGRKAFF. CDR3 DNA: TGTGCCAGCAGCGACGATGGGCAGGGAAGGAAAGCTTTCTTT. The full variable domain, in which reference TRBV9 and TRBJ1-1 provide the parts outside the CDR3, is DSGVTQTPKHLITATGQRVTLRCSPRSGDLSVYWYQQSLDQGLQFLIQYYNGEERAKGNILERFSAQQFPDLHSELNLSSLELGDSALYFCASSDDGQGRKAFFGQGTRLTVV.

The CDR3, as DNA: TGTGCCAGCAGCTCCCTAGCGGGTGCAACCAATGAGCAGTTCTTC. Encoded protein: CASSSLAGATNEQFF. The genes are TRBV9 and TRBJ2-1; 8 positions match TRBD2. The germline V gene encodes CDR1 SGDLS and CDR2 YYNGEE. V lost 4 bases and J lost 6; bases outside the gene matches: 9. This CDR3 spans 15 amino acids.

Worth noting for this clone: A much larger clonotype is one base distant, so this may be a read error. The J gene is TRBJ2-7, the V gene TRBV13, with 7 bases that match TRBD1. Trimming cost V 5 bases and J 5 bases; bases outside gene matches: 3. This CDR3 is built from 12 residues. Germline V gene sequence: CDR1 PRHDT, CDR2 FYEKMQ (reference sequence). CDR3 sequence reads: CASSGDSHEQYF. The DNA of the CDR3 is TGTGCCAGCAGCGGGGACAGCCACGAGCAGTACTTC.

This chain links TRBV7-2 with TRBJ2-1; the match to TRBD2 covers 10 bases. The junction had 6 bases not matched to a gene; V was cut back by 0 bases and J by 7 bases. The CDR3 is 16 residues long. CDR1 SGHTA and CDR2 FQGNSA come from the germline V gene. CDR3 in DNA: TGTGCCAGCAGCTTAGCTAGCGGGAGGTATAGGAATGAGCAGTTCTTC. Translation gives CASSLASGRYRNEQFF.

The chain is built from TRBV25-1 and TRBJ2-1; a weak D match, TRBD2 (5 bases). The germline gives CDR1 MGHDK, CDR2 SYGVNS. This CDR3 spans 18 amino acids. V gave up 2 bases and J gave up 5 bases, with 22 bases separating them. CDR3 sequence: CASSEHRFGPRADNEQFF. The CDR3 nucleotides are TGTGCCAGCAGTGAACATAGGTTCGGACCGAGGGCAGACAATGAGCAGTTCTTC.

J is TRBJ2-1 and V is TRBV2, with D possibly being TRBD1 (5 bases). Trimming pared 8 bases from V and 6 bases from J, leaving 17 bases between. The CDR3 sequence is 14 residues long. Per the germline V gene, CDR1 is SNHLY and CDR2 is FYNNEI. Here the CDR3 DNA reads TGTGCCAGCGGACCCCGACAGTACTTCAATGAGCAGTTCTTC. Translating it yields CASGPRQYFNEQFF.

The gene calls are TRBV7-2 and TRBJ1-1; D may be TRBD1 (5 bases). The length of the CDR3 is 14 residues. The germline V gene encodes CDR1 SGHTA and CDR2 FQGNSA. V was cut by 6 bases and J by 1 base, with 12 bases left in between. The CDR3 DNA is TGTGCCAGCAGTCCAGGGCATACGAACACTGAAGCTTTCTTT. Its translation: CASSPGHTNTEAFF.

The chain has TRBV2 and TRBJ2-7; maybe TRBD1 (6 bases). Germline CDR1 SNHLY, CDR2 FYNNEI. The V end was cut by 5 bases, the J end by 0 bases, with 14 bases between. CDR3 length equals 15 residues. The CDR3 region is CASSFDRHPSYEQYF. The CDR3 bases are TGTGCCAGCAGTTTTGACAGGCACCCCTCCTACGAGCAGTACTTC.